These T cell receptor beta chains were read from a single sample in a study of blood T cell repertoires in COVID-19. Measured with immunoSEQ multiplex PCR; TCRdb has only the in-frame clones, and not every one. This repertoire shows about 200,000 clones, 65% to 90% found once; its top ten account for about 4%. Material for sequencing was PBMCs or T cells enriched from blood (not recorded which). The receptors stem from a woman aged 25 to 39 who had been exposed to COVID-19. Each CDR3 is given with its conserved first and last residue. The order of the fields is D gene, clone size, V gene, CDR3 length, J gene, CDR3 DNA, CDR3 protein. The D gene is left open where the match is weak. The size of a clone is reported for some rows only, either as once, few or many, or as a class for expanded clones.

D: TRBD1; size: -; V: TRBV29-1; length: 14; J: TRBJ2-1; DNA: TGCAGCGCCAGAGACAGGGGAGGCTACAATGAGCAGTTCTTC; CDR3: CSARDRGGYNEQFF
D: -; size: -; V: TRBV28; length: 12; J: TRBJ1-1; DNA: TGTGCCAGCAGTTCCCTCGGGACTGAAGCTTTCTTT; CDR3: CASSSLGTEAFF
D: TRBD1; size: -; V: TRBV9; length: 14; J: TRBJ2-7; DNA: TGTGCCAGCAGCCCGGGGACAGGGGCGTACGAGCAGTACTTC; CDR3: CASSPGTGAYEQYF
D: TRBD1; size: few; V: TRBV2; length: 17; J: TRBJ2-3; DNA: TGTGCCAGCAGGGGGATGAAGGGACAGGGAATAACAGATACGCAGTATTTT; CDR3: CASRGMKGQGITDTQYF
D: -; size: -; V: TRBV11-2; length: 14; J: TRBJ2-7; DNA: TGTGCCAGCAGCTTAGAAGGACACCTCTACGAGCAGTACTTC; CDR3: CASSLEGHLYEQYF
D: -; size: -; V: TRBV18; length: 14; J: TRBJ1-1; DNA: TGTGCCAGCTCACAGACAGAGTTGAACACTGAAGCTTTCTTT; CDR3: CASSQTELNTEAFF
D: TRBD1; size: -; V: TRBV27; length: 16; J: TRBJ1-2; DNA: TGTGCCAGCAGCCCTAGTCCCGGGACAGGGAACTATGGCTACACCTTC; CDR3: CASSPSPGTGNYGYTF
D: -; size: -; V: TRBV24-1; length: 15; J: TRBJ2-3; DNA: TGTGCCACCCAAAGGAGGGGAACTAGCACAGATACGCAGTATTTT; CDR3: CATQRRGTSTDTQYF
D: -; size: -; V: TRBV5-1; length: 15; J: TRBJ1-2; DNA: TGCGCCAGCAGCTTGATACAGCCAGGGGTCGATGGCTACACCTTC; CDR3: CASSLIQPGVDGYTF
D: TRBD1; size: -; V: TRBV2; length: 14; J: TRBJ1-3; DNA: TGTGCCAGCAGTGAAAGGGACAGGGGGGACACCATATATTTT; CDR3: CASSERDRGDTIYF
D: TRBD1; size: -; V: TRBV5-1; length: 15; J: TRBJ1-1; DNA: TGCGCCAGCAGCGGAGTGACAGGGAAAAACACTGAAGCTTTCTTT; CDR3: CASSGVTGKNTEAFF
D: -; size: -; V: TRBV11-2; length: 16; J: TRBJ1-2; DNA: TGTGCCAGCAGCTTTAGGCCGGAAGCGACTAACTATGGCTACACCTTC; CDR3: CASSFRPEATNYGYTF
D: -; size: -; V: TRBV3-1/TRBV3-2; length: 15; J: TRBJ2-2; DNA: TGTGCCAGCAGCCAAGAAGGGGTAGGCGCCGGGGAGCTGTTTTTT; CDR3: CASSQEGVGAGELFF
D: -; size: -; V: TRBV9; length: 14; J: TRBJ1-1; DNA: TGTGCCAGCAGCGTTCTCTTACAGGGAAATGAAGCTTTCTTT; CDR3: CASSVLLQGNEAFF
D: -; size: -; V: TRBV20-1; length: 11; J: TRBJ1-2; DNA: TGCAGTGGGGGGGATTGGTATGGCTACACCTTC; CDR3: CSGGDWYGYTF
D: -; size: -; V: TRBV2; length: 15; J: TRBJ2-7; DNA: TGTGCCAGCAGTGAATCGGTGGGGAGTACCTACGAGCAGTACTTC; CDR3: CASSESVGSTYEQYF
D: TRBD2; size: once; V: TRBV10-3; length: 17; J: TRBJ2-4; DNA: TGTGCCATCAGTGAGTCGATGTCAGCGGGAGGCAAAAACATTCAGTACTTC; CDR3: CAISESMSAGGKNIQYF
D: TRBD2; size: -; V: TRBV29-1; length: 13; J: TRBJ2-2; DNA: TGCAGCGCCACAGATCGGGGGGCCGGGGAGCTGTTTTTT; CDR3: CSATDRGAGELFF
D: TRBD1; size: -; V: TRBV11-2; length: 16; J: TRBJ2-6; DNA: TGTGCCAGCAACTTCCCTCAGGGGGCTGGGGCCAACGTCCTGACTTTC; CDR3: CASNFPQGAGANVLTF
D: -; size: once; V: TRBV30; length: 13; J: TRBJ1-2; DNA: TGTGCCTGGAGTGTTACAGGGAATAATGGCTACACCTTC; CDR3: CAWSVTGNNGYTF
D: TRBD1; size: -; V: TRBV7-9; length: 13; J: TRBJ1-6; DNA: TGTGCCAGCAGCTTGGACAGGGTTTCACCCCTCCACTTT; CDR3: CASSLDRVSPLHF
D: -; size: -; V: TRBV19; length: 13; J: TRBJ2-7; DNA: TGTGCCAGTAGTACTCAAACCCCGGGCGAGCAGTACTTC; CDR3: CASSTQTPGEQYF
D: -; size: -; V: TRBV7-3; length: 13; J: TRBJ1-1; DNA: TGTGCCAGCAGCTACGGGGGGAACACTGAAGCTTTCTTT; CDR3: CASSYGGNTEAFF
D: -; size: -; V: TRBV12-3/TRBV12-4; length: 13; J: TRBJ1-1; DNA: TGTGCCAGCAGTTTATACGGGAACACTGAAGCTTTCTTT; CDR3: CASSLYGNTEAFF
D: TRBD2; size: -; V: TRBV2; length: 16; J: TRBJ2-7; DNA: TGTGCCAGCAGTGAAAGTGTGGCGGGGGGCCCCTACGAGCAGTACTTC; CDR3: CASSESVAGGPYEQYF
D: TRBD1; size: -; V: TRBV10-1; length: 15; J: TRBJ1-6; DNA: TGCGCCAGCAGTGGGCCTTACAGGGGTGATTCACCCCTCCACTTT; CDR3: CASSGPYRGDSPLHF
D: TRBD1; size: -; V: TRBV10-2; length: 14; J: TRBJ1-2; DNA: TGCGCCTCGGTGGGACAGGGAGGGTACTATGGCTACACCTTC; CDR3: CASVGQGGYYGYTF
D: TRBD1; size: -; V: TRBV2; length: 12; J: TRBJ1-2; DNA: TGTGCCAGCAGTGGACAGGGAAAAGGCTACACCTTC; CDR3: CASSGQGKGYTF
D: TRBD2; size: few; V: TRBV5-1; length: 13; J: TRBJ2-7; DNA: TGCGCCAGCAGCCGAGCGGGGGGTTGGGAGCAGTACTTC; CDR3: CASSRAGGWEQYF
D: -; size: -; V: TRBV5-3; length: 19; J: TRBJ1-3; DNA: TGTGCCAGAAGCCCTTGGAGGCCGCGAGAGGAGCTCTCTGGAAACACCATATATTTT; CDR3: CARSPWRPREELSGNTIYF
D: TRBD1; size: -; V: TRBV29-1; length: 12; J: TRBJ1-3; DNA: TGCAGCGCGGGACAGACTGGAAACACCATATATTTT; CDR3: CSAGQTGNTIYF
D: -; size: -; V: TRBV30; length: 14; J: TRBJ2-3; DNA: TGTGCCTGGAGCCAAGGGGCTAGCACAGATACGCAGTATTTT; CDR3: CAWSQGASTDTQYF
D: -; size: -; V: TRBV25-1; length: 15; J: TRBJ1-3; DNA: TGTGCCAGCAGCTCGTCCAGGGGCTCTGGAAACACCATATATTTT; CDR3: CASSSSRGSGNTIYF
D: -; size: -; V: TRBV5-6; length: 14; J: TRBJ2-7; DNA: TGTGCCAGCAGCTTGGTCGGAATGACATACGAGCAGTACTTC; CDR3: CASSLVGMTYEQYF
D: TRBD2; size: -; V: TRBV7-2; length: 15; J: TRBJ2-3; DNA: TGTGCCAGCAGCTTAGATGGCGGGGGGAGGGATACGCAGTATTTT; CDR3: CASSLDGGGRDTQYF
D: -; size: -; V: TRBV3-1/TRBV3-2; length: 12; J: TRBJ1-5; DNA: TGTGCCAGCAGCCATACGGGGCAGCCCCAGCATTTT; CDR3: CASSHTGQPQHF
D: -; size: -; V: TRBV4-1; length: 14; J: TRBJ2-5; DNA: TGCGCCAGCAGCCCCGGGCTAGCGAGAGAGACCCAGTACTTC; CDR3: CASSPGLARETQYF
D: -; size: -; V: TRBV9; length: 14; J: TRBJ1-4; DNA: TGTGCCAGCAGCGCCACAGGGCTTAATGAAAAACTGTTTTTT; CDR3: CASSATGLNEKLFF
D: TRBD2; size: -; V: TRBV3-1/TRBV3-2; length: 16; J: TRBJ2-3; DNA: TGTGCCAGCAGCCACCATTGGGGGGGGACCACAGATACGCAGTATTTT; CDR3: CASSHHWGGTTDTQYF
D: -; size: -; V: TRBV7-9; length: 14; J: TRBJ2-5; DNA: TGTGCCAGCAGCTCCCCCCCAAATCAGGAGACCCAGTACTTC; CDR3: CASSSPPNQETQYF
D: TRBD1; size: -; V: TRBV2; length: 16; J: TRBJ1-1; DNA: TGTGCCAGCAGTGAAACGAGACAGGGTACGAGCACTGAAGCTTTCTTT; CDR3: CASSETRQGTSTEAFF
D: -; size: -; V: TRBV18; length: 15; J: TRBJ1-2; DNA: TGTGCCAGCTCCCTCGGCAGCGAAGCTAACTATGGCTACACCTTC; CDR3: CASSLGSEANYGYTF
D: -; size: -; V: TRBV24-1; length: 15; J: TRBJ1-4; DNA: TGTGCCACCAGTGCCCCTTTGGGCAGGGAAGAAAAACTGTTTTTT; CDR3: CATSAPLGREEKLFF
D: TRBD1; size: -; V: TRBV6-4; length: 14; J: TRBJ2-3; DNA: TGTGCCAGCAGCGACAGGGGGGGCACGGATACGCAGTATTTT; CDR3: CASSDRGGTDTQYF
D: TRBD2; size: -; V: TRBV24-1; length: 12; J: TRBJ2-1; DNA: TGTGCCACGAGCGGGGGGGCTAATGAGCAGTTCTTC; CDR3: CATSGGANEQFF
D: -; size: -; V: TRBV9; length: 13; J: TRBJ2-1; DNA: TGTGCCAGCAGCGTAGCCGGGAACAATGAGCAGTTCTTC; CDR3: CASSVAGNNEQFF
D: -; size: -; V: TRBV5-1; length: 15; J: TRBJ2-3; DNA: TGCGCCAGCAGAATCAGGGGTCCAAGCACAGATACGCAGTATTTT; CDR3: CASRIRGPSTDTQYF
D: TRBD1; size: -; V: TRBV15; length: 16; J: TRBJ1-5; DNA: TGTGCCACCAGCAGTGGACAGGGTGGGAGCAATCAGCCCCAGCATTTT; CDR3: CATSSGQGGSNQPQHF
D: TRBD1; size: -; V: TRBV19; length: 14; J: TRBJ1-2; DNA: TGTGCCAGTACCATGGGACAGTGGGGCTATGGCTACACCTTC; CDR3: CASTMGQWGYGYTF
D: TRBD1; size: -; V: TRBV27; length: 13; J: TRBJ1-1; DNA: TGTGCCAGCAAGGGGGCCCTGAACACTGAAGCTTTCTTT; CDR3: CASKGALNTEAFF
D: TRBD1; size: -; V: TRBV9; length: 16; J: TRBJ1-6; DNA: TGTGCCAGCAGCGTAGCCGTGGACAGGGACCTTTCACCCCTCCACTTT; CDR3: CASSVAVDRDLSPLHF
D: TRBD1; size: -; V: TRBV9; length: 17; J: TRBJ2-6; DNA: TGTGCCAGCAGCGGGAATACAGGGGGCGCTGGGGCCAACGTCCTGACTTTC; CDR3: CASSGNTGGAGANVLTF